The 22 T cell receptor beta chains below were found in one sample sequenced in a study of blood T cell repertoires in COVID-19. Some clones are missing from TCRdb's copy, which holds only in-frame ones; the method was immunoSEQ multiplex PCR. The data show more than 200,000 clones, less than 90% seen once. The sequenced sample was peripheral blood. These receptors originate from a man between 65 and 85 years old with acute or convalescent COVID-19.

V and J are TRBV10-3 and TRBJ2-7; D is ambiguous. Germline V gene sequence: CDR1 ENHRY, CDR2 SYGVKD. CDR3 length: 11 residues. Between the trimmed V and J ends, which lost 5 bases and 1 base, there was a span of 3 bases. CDR3 residues: CAISRSYEQYF. In DNA, the CDR3 is TGTGCCATCAGTCGGTCCTACGAGCAGTACTTC.

DNA for the CDR3: TGTGCCAGCAGCCTAACTAGCGGGGCCTACAATGAGCAGTTCTTC. It encodes CASSLTSGAYNEQFF. The chain has TRBV7-6 and TRBJ2-1; TRBD2 aligns across 10 bases. J was trimmed by 2 bases and V by 5 bases; bases with no gene match: 3. CDR1 is SGHVS, CDR2 FNYEAQ, per germline. The length of the CDR3 is 15 residues. Full variable domain (rest looked up from reference TRBV7-6 and TRBJ2-1): GAGVSQSPRYKVTKRGQDVALRCDPISGHVSLYWYRQALGQGPEFLTYFNYEAQQDKSGLPNDRFSAERPEGSISTLTIQRTEQRDSAMYRCASSLTSGAYNEQFFGPGTRLTVL.

This clone was counted only a few times. At one of its ends the junction is not consistent with the germline gene, which may arise from a read error. The chain recombines TRBV7-8 with TRBJ1-4, with D unclear. CDR1 and CDR2 from the germline V gene are SGHVS and FQNEAQ. This CDR3 is 12 amino acids long. CDR3 residues: CASSLTSEKLFF. The CDR3, as DNA: TGTGCCAGCAGCTTAACTAGTGAAAAACTGTTTTTT.

This rearrangement joins TRBV5-1 to TRBJ1-2; D is perhaps TRBD1 (6 bases). Germline CDR1 and CDR2: SGHRS and YFSETQ. The CDR3 covers 15 residues. Trimming stripped 5 bases from V and 0 bases from J, with 14 bases between. The CDR3 spells CASRPDRSANYGYTF. Written as DNA, the CDR3 is TGCGCCAGCAGGCCTGACAGGTCCGCTAACTATGGCTACACCTTC.

The chain joins TRBV5-5 to TRBJ2-7; 10 bases are shared with TRBD1. Per the germline V gene, CDR1 is SGHKS and CDR2 is YYEKEE (reference sequence). The V gene end was trimmed by 0 bases and the J gene end by 4 bases; junction bases not matched to a gene: 7. The CDR3 runs to 16 residues. The CDR3 DNA is TGTGCCAGCAGCTTGGTATGGGGACAGGGGAGTTACGAGCAGTACTTC. This gives the protein CASSLVWGQGSYEQYF.

This clone was observed once. This chain links TRBV7-2 with TRBJ2-5; tentative D call: TRBD2 (6 bases). The CDR3 is 14 residues long. V was pared by 1 base and J by 5 bases, with 11 bases between. Germline V gene sequence: CDR1 SGHTA, CDR2 FQGNSA. The CDR3 region is CASSLVPGGETQYF. Here the CDR3 DNA reads TGTGCCAGCAGCTTAGTTCCAGGAGGGGAGACCCAGTACTTC.

The CDR3 DNA reads as TGTGCCAGCAGCGTAGAGCAGGGGACATATAGCACAGATACGCAGTATTTT. Translating gives CASSVEQGTYSTDTQYF. The rearrangement uses TRBV9 and TRBJ2-3, with D possibly TRBD1 on 6 matching bases. The CDR3 has 17 residues. V was shortened by 0 bases and J by 0 bases, with 14 bases between the two germline ends. The V gene's germline CDR1 is SGDLS and CDR2 YYNGEE. The full variable domain, completed using reference TRBV9 and TRBJ2-3, is DSGVTQTPKHLITATGQRVTLRCSPRSGDLSVYWYQQSLDQGLQFLIQYYNGEERAKGNILERFSAQQFPDLHSELNLSSLELGDSALYFCASSVEQGTYSTDTQYFGPGTRLTVL.

The gene calls are TRBV30 and TRBJ2-2; 8 positions match TRBD1. V shed 5 bases and J 5 bases; nucleotides not matched to a gene: 4. Per the germline V gene, CDR1 is GTSNPN and CDR2 is SVGIG (reference sequence). The CDR3 sequence is 13 residues long. The CDR3 spells CAWSGQGTGELFF. The CDR3 DNA is TGTGCCTGGTCCGGACAGGGAACCGGGGAGCTGTTTTTT.

V gene TRBV24-1 combines with J gene TRBJ2-1, with 7 bases fitting TRBD2. Germline CDR1 KGHDR, CDR2 SFDVKD. J gave up 5 bases and V 9 bases, and 6 bases lay outside the gene matches. This CDR3 contains 13 residues. In DNA, the CDR3 is TGTGCCACCGCGGGAGTAGTCGACAATGAGCAGTTCTTC. This gives the protein CATAGVVDNEQFF.

The gene calls are TRBV7-9 and TRBJ1-6; tentatively, D is TRBD1 (5 bases). Germline CDR1 is SEHNR and CDR2 is FQNEAQ (reference sequence). Trimming took 2 bases from V and 5 from J, leaving 10 bases between them. There are 15 residues in the CDR3. In nucleotides, the CDR3 is TGTGCCAGCAGCTTACAGGGAGGGGATAATTCACCCCTCCACTTT. Residues: CASSLQGGDNSPLHF.

The V gene is TRBV6-1, the J gene TRBJ1-5, with D unresolved. Germline assignment: CDR1 MNHNS and CDR2 SASEGT. Deletions cut 1 base from V and 5 bases from J, with 12 bases between. The CDR3 extends over 15 amino acids. The CDR3 DNA is TGTGCCAGCAGTGAAGAGCGCATTGTCCATCAGCCCCAGCATTTT. Translation: CASSEERIVHQPQHF.

This chain's CDR3 is CASRHGQGAYNEQFF. As DNA, the CDR3 is TGCGCCAGCAGACATGGACAGGGGGCCTACAATGAGCAGTTCTTC. The chain links TRBV5-1 to TRBJ2-1, with 10 bases identical to TRBD1. The CDR3 spans 15 residues. CDR1 and CDR2 (germline): SGHRS, YFSETQ. V shed 5 bases, J shed 2 bases, and the junction held 4 bases outside the gene matches.

This clone was seen a single time. The chain carries TRBV18 and TRBJ2-7; tentatively, D is TRBD1 (6 bases). CDR3 length equals 13 residues. Germline V gene sequence: CDR1 KGHSH, CDR2 LQKENI. Trimming pared 3 bases from V and 5 bases from J, leaving 11 bases between. The CDR3 coding sequence is TGTGCCAGCTCACCCTCTACAGGGAACGAGCAGTACTTC. Its translation is CASSPSTGNEQYF.

The rearrangement links TRBV11-3 to TRBJ2-2; tentative D call: TRBD1 (6 bases). Trimming cost V 3 bases and J 1 base, with 6 bases left between them. This CDR3 region has 14 residues. Germline CDR1 SGHNT, CDR2 YENEEA. The CDR3 is CASSLTGNTGELFF. The DNA for the CDR3 is TGTGCCAGCAGCTTGACAGGGAACACCGGGGAGCTGTTTTTT.

This clone came up many times. The same CDR3 arises from other DNA sequences in this sample as well. The V and J genes are TRBV9 and TRBJ2-5, with 7 bases aligning to TRBD2. CDR3 length: 14 amino acids. Germline CDR1 SGDLS, CDR2 YYNGEE. V shed 0 bases and J 4 bases; nucleotides not matched to a gene: 3. The CDR3 protein is CASSVGIAGETQYF. The DNA for the CDR3 is TGTGCCAGCAGCGTAGGTATAGCGGGAGAGACCCAGTACTTC. The variable domain in full, completed from reference TRBV9 and TRBJ2-5, reads DSGVTQTPKHLITATGQRVTLRCSPRSGDLSVYWYQQSLDQGLQFLIQYYNGEERAKGNILERFSAQQFPDLHSELNLSSLELGDSALYFCASSVGIAGETQYFGPGTRLLVL.

The table lists this clone with a count of one. The chain recombines TRBV5-6 with TRBJ2-1, with 8 nucleotides matching TRBD2. V trimming: 2 bases; J trimming: 7 bases; junction bases outside the gene matches: 8. Germline V gene lookup returns CDR1 SGHDT and CDR2 YYEEEE. The CDR3 length is 15 residues. CDR3 sequence (DNA): TGTGCCAGCAGCTTCCCGGGACTAGTACATAATGAGCAGTTCTTC. It specifies CASSFPGLVHNEQFF.

The chain carries TRBV7-2 and TRBJ2-5; D possibly corresponds to TRBD1 (5 bases). CDR3 length: 17 amino acids. Germline V CDR1 and CDR2: SGHTA, FQGNSA. V was trimmed by 2 bases and J by 5 bases, leaving 21 bases between them. The DNA for the CDR3 is TGTGCCAGCAGCTTAAATTCGGGCTTTGGGGCTCGTGAGACCCAGTACTTC. Translated, it gives CASSLNSGFGARETQYF.

The chain combines TRBV7-6 with TRBJ2-1; D is possibly TRBD2 (6 bases). Trimming pared 3 bases from V and 7 bases from J, leaving 13 bases between. Germline V lookup: CDR1 SGHVS, CDR2 FNYEAQ. The CDR3 has 14 amino acids. The CDR3 spells CASSLGGWGNEQFF. DNA of the CDR3: TGTGCCAGCAGCTTGGGGGGATGGGGGAATGAGCAGTTCTTC.

This chain connects TRBV5-6 to TRBJ2-1, with D possibly TRBD2 on 6 matching bases. Germline V CDR1 and CDR2: SGHDT, YYEEEE. This CDR3 has 11 amino acids. V lost 5 bases and J 10 bases, leaving 10 bases between the germline ends. CDR3 residues: CASRLSGEQFF. In DNA form, the CDR3 reads TGTGCCAGCAGACTTAGCGGAGAGCAGTTCTTC. Combining the CDR3 with reference TRBV5-6 and TRBJ2-1 gives the whole variable domain DAGVTQSPTHLIKTRGQQVTLRCSPKSGHDTVSWYQQALGQGPQFIFQYYEEEERQRGNFPDRFSGHQFPNYSSELNVNALLLGDSALYLCASRLSGEQFFGPGTRLTVL.

In its sample, this clone was seen a few times. The chain has TRBV6-5 and TRBJ1-2; a weak D match, TRBD1 (5 bases). V lost 0 bases and J 4 bases, leaving 15 bases between the germline ends. The CDR3 is 16 residues long. Looked up from germline, CDR1 is MNHEY and CDR2 is SVGAGI. The CDR3 reads CASSYSEVGRVYGYTF. As DNA, the CDR3 is TGTGCCAGCAGTTACTCAGAGGTCGGCAGGGTCTATGGCTACACCTTC.

The V call is TRBV6-6, the J call TRBJ1-6; TRBD1 matches at 8 bases. CDR3 length equals 15 residues. The J segment lost 7 bases and the V segment lost 2 bases, leaving 4 bases of the junction unmatched. The germline CDR1 and CDR2 sequences are MNHNY and SVGAGI (reference sequence). CDR3 nucleotide sequence: TGTGCCAGCAGTTACGGGCAGGGGGCGAATTCACCCCTCCACTTT. Its protein product is CASSYGQGANSPLHF.

The V and J genes are TRBV28 and TRBJ2-5, with D unclear. V was cut by 6 bases and J by 2 bases, with 25 bases left in between. CDR3 length equals 18 residues. Per the germline V gene, CDR1 is MDHEN and CDR2 is SYDVKM. This chain's CDR3 is CASRFTRQRQIEQETQYF. The DNA for the CDR3 is TGTGCCAGCAGATTCACTCGGCAGCGCCAAATAGAACAAGAGACCCAGTACTTC.